The TCR beta chain described here comes from a study of T-cell reconstitution after alpha-beta-depleted transplantation in children. This clonotype was observed a few times. The CDR3 extends over 12 amino acids. Trimming cost V 2 bases and J 4 bases; bases outside gene matches: 1. Germline CDR1 DFQATT, CDR2 SNEGSKA (reference sequence). During its preparation, the TCRbeta library received unique molecular identifiers. TCRdb reanalysed the PCR reads using MiXCR and keeps one entry per CDR3 protein. The sample has roughly 500,000 distinct CDR3 sequences, about an eighth seen once; the top ten hold about 5%.

The sample consisted of PBMCs from the stem cell graft donor, taken from the stem cell graft. This TCR came from a human donor who donated a stem cell graft to a child with combined immunodeficiency. This chain uses TRBV20-1 with TRBJ2-7; TRBD1 aligns across 8 bases. The CDR3 spells CSARNRGYEQYF. CDR3 nucleotides: TGCAGTGCTAGAAACAGGGGGTACGAGCAGTACTTC.